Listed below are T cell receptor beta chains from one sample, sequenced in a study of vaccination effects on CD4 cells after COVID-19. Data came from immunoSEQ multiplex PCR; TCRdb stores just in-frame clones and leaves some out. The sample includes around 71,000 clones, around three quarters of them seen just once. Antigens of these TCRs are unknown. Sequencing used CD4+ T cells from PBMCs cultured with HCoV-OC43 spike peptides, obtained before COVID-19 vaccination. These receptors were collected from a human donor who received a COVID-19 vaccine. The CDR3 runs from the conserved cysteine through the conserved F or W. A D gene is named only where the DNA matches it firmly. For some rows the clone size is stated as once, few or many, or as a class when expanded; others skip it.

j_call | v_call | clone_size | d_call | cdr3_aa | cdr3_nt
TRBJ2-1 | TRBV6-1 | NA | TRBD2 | CASSEAPGTRGNEQFF | TGTGCCAGCAGTGAAGCGCCCGGGACTAGAGGCAATGAGCAGTTCTTC
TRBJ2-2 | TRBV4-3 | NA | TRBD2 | CASGTSGGVGELFF | TGCGCCAGTGGGACTAGCGGGGGGGTCGGGGAGCTGTTTTTT
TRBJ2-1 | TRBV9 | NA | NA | CASSSGTTRVNEQFF | TGTGCCAGCAGTTCCGGGACAACCAGAGTAAATGAGCAGTTCTTC
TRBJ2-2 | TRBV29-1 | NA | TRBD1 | CSVGDRGVGGMTGELFF | TGCAGCGTCGGGGACAGGGGCGTGGGAGGGATGACCGGGGAGCTGTTTTTT
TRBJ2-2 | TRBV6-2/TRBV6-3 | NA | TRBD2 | CASSFPTSGGTGELFF | TGTGCCAGCAGTTTCCCGACTAGCGGTGGCACCGGGGAGCTGTTTTTT
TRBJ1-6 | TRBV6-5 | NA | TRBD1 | CASSFTTGGEGSPLHF | TGTGCCAGCAGTTTTACGACAGGGGGCGAGGGTTCACCCCTCCACTTT
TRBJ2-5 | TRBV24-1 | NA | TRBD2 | CATHGTSGDQETQYF | TGTGCCACTCACGGGACTAGCGGAGATCAAGAGACCCAGTACTTC
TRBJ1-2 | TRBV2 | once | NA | CASSRGRNYGYTF | TGTGCCAGCAGTCGAGGACGGAACTATGGCTACACCTTC
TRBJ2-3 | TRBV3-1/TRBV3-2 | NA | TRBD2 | CASSHPGLAGSTDTQYF | TGTGCCAGCAGCCACCCGGGACTAGCGGGTAGCACAGATACGCAGTATTTT
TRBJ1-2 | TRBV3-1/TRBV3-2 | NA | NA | CASSQDRQGRYGYTF | TGTGCCAGCAGCCAAGATCGGCAGGGGAGGTATGGCTACACCTTC
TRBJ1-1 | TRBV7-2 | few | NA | CASSALNPPNTEAFF | TGTGCCAGCAGCGCCCTGAATCCACCGAACACTGAAGCTTTCTTT
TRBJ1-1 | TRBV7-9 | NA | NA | CASSFRQNTEAFF | TGTGCCAGCAGCTTCAGGCAGAACACTGAAGCTTTCTTT
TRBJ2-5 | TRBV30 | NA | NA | CAWSVRPRETQYF | TGTGCCTGGAGTGTACGGCCCCGGGAGACCCAGTACTTC
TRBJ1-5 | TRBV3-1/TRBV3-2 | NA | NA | CASSQGVFSNQPQHF | TGTGCCAGCAGCCAAGGGGTTTTTAGCAATCAGCCCCAGCATTTT
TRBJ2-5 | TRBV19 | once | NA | CASSFRNQETQYF | TGTGCCAGTAGCTTCAGAAACCAAGAGACCCAGTACTTC
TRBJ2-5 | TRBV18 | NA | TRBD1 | CASSPDRGQETQYF | TGTGCCAGCTCACCCGACAGGGGCCAAGAGACCCAGTACTTC
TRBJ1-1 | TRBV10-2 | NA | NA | CASSEIHDEAFF | TGCGCCAGCAGTGAGATTCATGATGAAGCTTTCTTT
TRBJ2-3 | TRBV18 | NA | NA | CASSTGLRDTQYF | TGTGCCAGCAGTACAGGGCTTCGGGATACGCAGTATTTT
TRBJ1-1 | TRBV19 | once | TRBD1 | CASSMIRQGKTEAFF | TGTGCCAGTAGTATGATCCGACAGGGAAAAACTGAAGCTTTCTTT
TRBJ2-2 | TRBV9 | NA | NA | CASSVQPTQVTGELFF | TGTGCCAGCAGCGTCCAACCCACACAGGTGACCGGGGAGCTGTTTTTT
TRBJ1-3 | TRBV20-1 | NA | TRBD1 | CSAPTGVAYF | TGCAGTGCGCCGACAGGGGTGGCATATTTT
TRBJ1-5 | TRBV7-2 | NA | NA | CASSFQGNQPQHF | TGTGCCAGCAGCTTCCAGGGCAATCAGCCCCAGCATTTT
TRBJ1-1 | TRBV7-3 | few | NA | CASSSNSNTEAFF | TGTGCCAGCAGCTCCAACAGTAACACTGAAGCTTTCTTT
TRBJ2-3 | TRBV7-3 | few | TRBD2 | CASSPSSGGATDTQYF | TGTGCCAGCAGTCCTTCAAGCGGGGGGGCAACAGATACGCAGTATTTT
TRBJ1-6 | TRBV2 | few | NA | CASRGDSSSPLHF | TGTGCCAGCAGGGGCGACAGTAGTTCACCCCTCCACTTT
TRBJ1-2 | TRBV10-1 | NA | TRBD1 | CASSESRDRVRYTF | TGCGCCAGCAGTGAGTCGCGGGACAGGGTTCGCTACACCTTC
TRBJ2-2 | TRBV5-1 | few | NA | CASSLGSSGNTGELFF | TGCGCCAGCAGCTTGGGTTCCTCCGGGAACACCGGGGAGCTGTTTTTT
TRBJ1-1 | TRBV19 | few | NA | CASSIGQAYTEAFF | TGTGCCAGTAGTATCGGCCAGGCCTACACTGAAGCTTTCTTT
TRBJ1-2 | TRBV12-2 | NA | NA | CASRRGQGRGYTF | TGTGCAAGTCGCAGAGGACAGGGGAGAGGCTACACCTTC
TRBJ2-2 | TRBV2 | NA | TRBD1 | CASSENRGQTGELFF | TGTGCCAGCAGTGAAAATAGGGGGCAAACCGGGGAGCTGTTTTTT
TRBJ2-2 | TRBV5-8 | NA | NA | CASSRLIGNTGELFF | TGTGCCAGCAGCCGTTTAATAGGGAACACCGGGGAGCTGTTTTTT
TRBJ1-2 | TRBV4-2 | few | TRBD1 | CASSQPGQGPGYTF | TGTGCCAGCAGCCAACCGGGACAGGGCCCTGGCTACACCTTC
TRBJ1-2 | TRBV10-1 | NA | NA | CASSEGIAGGYTF | TGCGCCAGCAGTGAAGGAATTGCCGGTGGCTACACCTTC
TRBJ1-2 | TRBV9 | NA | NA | CASSDIPGSLTYGYTF | TGTGCCAGCAGCGATATACCGGGATCCTTAACCTATGGCTACACCTTC
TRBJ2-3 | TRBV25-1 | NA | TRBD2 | CASSDTSGGAKDTQYF | TGTGCCAGCAGTGACACTAGCGGGGGGGCCAAAGATACGCAGTATTTT